Listed below are T cell receptor beta chains from one sample, sequenced in a study of cytomegalovirus exposure and HLA in healthy donors. Generated by immunoSEQ multiplex PCR, the TCRdb table keeps only in-frame clones and is missing some. The repertoire has about 220,000 clones, approximately 88% of them found once; the top ten carry 0.71%. Sequenced material: PBMCs. The receptors stem from a boy aged 2 to 10 in good health and CMV-seronegative. Both conserved end residues are part of each CDR3. D genes are given only for firm matches. Rows may omit the clone size; those that give it use once, few, many or a size class.

v_call	clone_size	j_call	d_call	cdr3_length	cdr3_nt	cdr3_aa
TRBV5-1	-	TRBJ1-1	-	15	TGCGCCAGCAGCCTGGCGGACTTGGAAAACACTGAAGCTTTCTTT	CASSLADLENTEAFF
TRBV6-5	-	TRBJ2-7	-	11	TGTGCCAGCGGGGGGAGATACGAGCAGTACTTC	CASGGRYEQYF
TRBV29-1	-	TRBJ2-1	TRBD1	15	TGCAGCGTCACAGGGACAGGCGTATCCTACAATGAGCAGTTCTTC	CSVTGTGVSYNEQFF
TRBV6-5	few	TRBJ2-7	-	16	TGTGCCAGCAGTTACTCCATACGCGACATTTTCTACGAGCAGTACTTC	CASSYSIRDIFYEQYF
TRBV5-6	-	TRBJ2-5	-	17	TGTGCCAGCAGCCAGGGGGTCCGGCTAGCGGGTTGGGAGACCCAGTACTTC	CASSQGVRLAGWETQYF
TRBV6-5	-	TRBJ2-7	TRBD1	13	TGTGCCAGCAGTGACAGGGTCTCCTACGAGCAGTACTTC	CASSDRVSYEQYF
TRBV11-2	-	TRBJ1-1	TRBD1	13	TGTGCCAGCAGCTTAACAGGGGAAACTGAAGCTTTCTTT	CASSLTGETEAFF
TRBV9	-	TRBJ1-6	TRBD1	15	TGTGCCAGCAGCTCTACAGGGGTACTAAGGACACCCCTCCACTTT	CASSSTGVLRTPLHF
TRBV7-6	-	TRBJ2-1	TRBD2	14	TGTGCCAGCAGCTCAGCGGGACTTCACAATGAGCAGTTCTTC	CASSSAGLHNEQFF
TRBV6-6	-	TRBJ2-7	-	14	TGTGCCAGCAGTTACTCGCGGGGAAACTACGAGCAGTACTTC	CASSYSRGNYEQYF
TRBV29-1	-	TRBJ2-3	-	12	TGCAGCTTTAGCCAACAGGGAGATACGCAGTATTTT	CSFSQQGDTQYF
TRBV6-5	few	TRBJ1-1	-	13	TGTGCCAGCAGTTACGAGGTGAACACTGAAGCTTTCTTT	CASSYEVNTEAFF
TRBV27	-	TRBJ2-7	TRBD1	15	TGTGCCAGCAGTTCCCTCGCAAGGGGGCTTTACGAGCAGTACTTC	CASSSLARGLYEQYF
TRBV2	few	TRBJ2-7	TRBD1	14	TGTGCCAGCCTCGGGACAGTTAGCTCCTACGAGCAGTACTTC	CASLGTVSSYEQYF
TRBV9	few	TRBJ1-1	TRBD1	13	TGTGCCAGCAGCGGACACAGGGGTACTGAAGCTTTCTTT	CASSGHRGTEAFF
TRBV6-1	-	TRBJ2-3	TRBD1	15	TGTGCCAGCAGTGAACAGGCAGGGGGCCCAGATACGCAGTATTTT	CASSEQAGGPDTQYF
TRBV5-1	-	TRBJ1-1	TRBD1	17	TGCGCCAGCAGCTTTCCGGGACAGGGACGTGCGAACACTGAAGCTTTCTTT	CASSFPGQGRANTEAFF
TRBV14	-	TRBJ1-5	-	14	TGTGCCAGCAGCCAAGCAGGTAGCGGTCAGCCCCAGCATTTT	CASSQAGSGQPQHF
TRBV9	once	TRBJ1-2	-	16	TGTGCCAGCAGCGTAGCTGTGGGACAAGGGGCCCGGGGCTACACCTTC	CASSVAVGQGARGYTF
TRBV2	-	TRBJ2-2	-	13	TGTGCCAGCAGTGACCGGGGGTCCGGGGAGCTGTTTTTT	CASSDRGSGELFF
TRBV11-2	-	TRBJ1-5	-	15	TGTGCCAGCAGCTACATTGGGGGGGACAATCAGCCCCAGCATTTT	CASSYIGGDNQPQHF
TRBV27	-	TRBJ1-1	TRBD1	12	TGTGCCAGCAGACAGGGGCCCACTGAAGCTTTCTTT	CASRQGPTEAFF
TRBV10-3	-	TRBJ1-1	-	14	TGTGCCATCAGTGATCAGGCCGCGAACACTGAAGCTTTCTTT	CAISDQAANTEAFF
TRBV6-1	-	TRBJ2-5	-	15	TGTGCCAGCAGTGAAGCGCCCGGGAGCGGGGAGACCCAGTACTTC	CASSEAPGSGETQYF
TRBV6-1	-	TRBJ1-4	-	14	TGTGCCAGCAGTGTCCGCGGGGTTAATGAAAAACTGTTTTTT	CASSVRGVNEKLFF
TRBV6-6	-	TRBJ2-2	TRBD1	16	TGTGCCAGCACCCCTCCGGGACAGGGGAATTCCGGGGAGCTGTTTTTT	CASTPPGQGNSGELFF
TRBV10-2	-	TRBJ1-2	-	17	TGCGCCAGCAGTGAGTCGGGGTCAGGGGTCTCGAACTATGGCTACACCTTC	CASSESGSGVSNYGYTF
TRBV6-5	-	TRBJ2-5	TRBD1	16	TGTGCCAGCAGTTACGAAGCCACAGGGGGCGGCGAGACCCAGTACTTC	CASSYEATGGGETQYF
TRBV15	-	TRBJ2-7	-	12	TGTGCCACCAGCGGCTCCGGGTACGAGCAGTACTTC	CATSGSGYEQYF
TRBV4-1	few	TRBJ1-5	-	12	TGCGCCAGCAGCCAAGATGGTAGCGCCCAGCATTTT	CASSQDGSAQHF
TRBV21-1	-	TRBJ1-5	-	15	TGTGCCAGCAGCAACCGGGACAGGGTCCATCAGCCCCAGCATTTT	CASSNRDRVHQPQHF
TRBV6-5	-	TRBJ2-7	-	15	TGTGCCAGCAGTTACTCGTCTGTCGCGGGATACGAGCAGTACTTC	CASSYSSVAGYEQYF
TRBV13	-	TRBJ2-7	TRBD1	14	TGTGCCAGCAGCCAGACAGGGTTCGCCTACGAGCAGTACTTC	CASSQTGFAYEQYF
TRBV4-1	-	TRBJ2-5	-	13	TGCGCCAGCAGCCTGACTCTGGCCGAGACCCAGTACTTC	CASSLTLAETQYF
TRBV4-1	-	TRBJ2-1	TRBD2	17	TGCGCCAGCAGCCAAATGACTAGCGGGGGGGCTGGCAATGAGCAGTTCTTC	CASSQMTSGGAGNEQFF
TRBV28	-	TRBJ2-1	-	13	TGTGCCAGCAGTCCCAGGGCCTACAATGAGCAGTTCTTC	CASSPRAYNEQFF
TRBV7-6	-	TRBJ2-3	TRBD2	15	TGTGCCAGCAGCCAGCGGGGGAGTAACACAGATACGCAGTATTTT	CASSQRGSNTDTQYF
TRBV27	-	TRBJ1-6	-	12	TGTGCCAGCACCCTGACTGGTGGACCCCTCCACTTT	CASTLTGGPLHF
TRBV12-5	once	TRBJ1-2	TRBD1	18	TGTGCTAGTGGTTTCCGCACAGGGGACGGGGTAGCTAACTATGGCTACACCTTC	CASGFRTGDGVANYGYTF